This TCR beta chain originates from a study of early T cells in non-severe SARS-CoV-2 infection. Study overall: Bulk RNA isolated from unsorted whole blood underwent sequencing; chains were not paired.

The sample holds many counts of this clonotype. Researchers attached unique molecular identifiers to individual cDNA molecules. MiXCR was run by TCRdb on the 5' RACE reads, yielding one entry per CDR3 protein. The table records under 35,000 distinct CDR3 sequences, 5.5% to 8% of them present only once. The CDR3 loop spans 13 amino acids. From germline, CDR1 is SGHRS and CDR2 YFSETQ. V was clipped by 0 bases and J by 4 bases, with 5 bases between them. This chain joins TRBV5-1 and TRBJ2-1; D unclear. The receptor was isolated from an adult who was a healthcare worker with PCR-confirmed SARS-CoV-2 infection or an uninfected control (not recorded which). Sequenced: whole blood. This CDR3 reads CASSLDVYNEQFF. CDR3 DNA: TGCGCCAGCAGCTTGGACGTATACAATGAGCAGTTCTTC.